One and the same sample provided the 17 T cell receptor beta chains below, sequenced in a study of blood T cell repertoires in COVID-19. TCRdb's copy holds only in-frame clones and misses some; the assay was immunoSEQ multiplex PCR. This repertoire shows about 120,000 clones, over 65% found once; its top ten account for 8.1%. Sequencing was carried out using peripheral blood. All receptors come from a woman aged 40 to 49 with acute or convalescent COVID-19.

This chain connects TRBV5-4 to TRBJ2-1; 14 bases are shared with TRBD2. Germline loops: CDR1 SGHNT, CDR2 YYREEE (reference sequence). Losses at the gene ends were 4 bases for V and 8 bases for J; bases not matched to a gene: 5. The CDR3 loop spans 15 amino acids. The CDR3 DNA reads as TGTGCCAGCAGCCGCGGACTAGCGGGGGGCCATGAGCAGTTCTTC. Translating gives CASSRGLAGGHEQFF.

The chain carries TRBV7-2 and TRBJ1-2; TRBD1 matches 7 bases. The CDR3 has 14 amino acids. Germline values: CDR1 SGHTA, CDR2 FQGNSA. Trimming took 6 bases from V and 4 from J; bases not matched to a gene: 8. This CDR3 reads CASRGTVKSYGYTF. For the CDR3, the DNA is TGTGCCAGCAGAGGGACAGTTAAAAGCTATGGCTACACCTTC.

The chain has TRBV4-1 and TRBJ1-3; no firm D call. The germline gives CDR1 MGHRA, CDR2 YSYEKL. The CDR3 length is 15 residues. Trimming removed 4 bases from V and 7 bases from J, with 17 bases in between. CDR3 protein: CASSPHTGSWNTIYF. In DNA, the CDR3 is TGCGCCAGCAGCCCACACACGGGTTCTTGGAACACCATATATTTT.

J is TRBJ1-3 and V is TRBV2; D ambiguous. This CDR3 contains 15 residues. V was trimmed by 4 bases and J by 1 base, leaving 11 bases between them. Germline V CDR1 and CDR2: SNHLY, FYNNEI. DNA for the CDR3: TGTGCCAGCAGTGCATCCCGGGGTTCTGGAAACACCATATATTTT. Amino acid sequence: CASSASRGSGNTIYF.

This chain links TRBV3-1 (or the pseudogene TRBV3-2) with TRBJ2-7, with TRBD1 matching 9 bases. This CDR3 comprises 15 residues. Germline CDR1 reads LGHDT; CDR2 reads YNNKEL (reference sequence). Losses at the gene ends were 6 bases for V and 5 bases for J; bases not matched to a gene: 11. CDR3 bases: TGTGCCAGCAGGGAACAGGGGGCGACGCTCGACGAGCAGTACTTC. This translates into CASREQGATLDEQYF.

This chain connects TRBV9 to TRBJ2-7; 9 nucleotides match TRBD1. With 0 bases clipped from V and 6 bases from J, the junction kept 4 bases outside the gene matches. In germline, CDR1 is SGDLS, CDR2 YYNGEE. CDR3 length: 14 residues. The CDR3 nucleotides read TGTGCCAGCAGCGTAGAACAGGGGGCCGGCGAGCAGTACTTC. It yields the protein CASSVEQGAGEQYF.

The V call is TRBV6-1, the J call TRBJ2-4; TRBD2 aligns across 15 bases. Germline V gene sequence: CDR1 MNHNS, CDR2 SASEGT. V trimming: 3 bases; J trimming: 0 bases; junction bases outside the gene matches: 9. This CDR3 contains 20 residues. CDR3 region: CASSDYSGTSGGLAKNIQYF. DNA for the CDR3: TGTGCCAGCAGTGATTATTCCGGGACTAGCGGGGGGTTAGCCAAAAACATTCAGTACTTC.

This clone was observed a single time. The chain joins TRBV28 to TRBJ2-3; 7 bases line up with TRBD1. The CDR3 is made up of 14 amino acids. Unmatched junction bases numbered 5, after V lost 7 bases and J lost 1 base. CDR1 is MDHEN and CDR2 is SYDVKM in the germline V gene. CDR3 amino acids: CASNQGVGTDTQYF. The CDR3 DNA reads as TGTGCCAGCAATCAGGGGGTCGGCACAGATACGCAGTATTTT.

The J gene is TRBJ2-3, the V gene TRBV7-2; TRBD2 agrees at 16 bases. Germline values: CDR1 SGHTA, CDR2 FQGNSA. J lost 2 bases, V lost 5 bases, and 10 bases had no gene match. There are 19 residues in the CDR3. CDR3 in amino acids: CASSDWGLAGGTPTDTQYF. Written as DNA, the CDR3 is TGTGCCAGCAGCGACTGGGGACTAGCGGGGGGGACCCCCACAGATACGCAGTATTTT.

V is TRBV29-1 and J is TRBJ1-1; no reliable D call. The CDR3 has 12 residues. V was cut by 8 bases and J by 2 bases, with 12 bases left in between. From germline, CDR1 is SQVTM and CDR2 ANQGSEA. CDR3 in DNA: TGCAGCTCAAAGACGGGTAACACTGAAGCTTTCTTT. It translates to CSSKTGNTEAFF.

The chain has TRBV29-1 and TRBJ2-2, with 8 positions matching TRBD1. The V gene's germline CDR1 is SQVTM and CDR2 ANQGSEA. This CDR3 contains 15 residues. V gave up 5 bases and J gave up 6 bases; unmatched junction bases: 11. DNA of the CDR3: TGCAGCGTTAAAACTGGACAGGGAATCGCCGGGGAGCTGTTTTTT. It translates to CSVKTGQGIAGELFF.

CDR3: CATSRDLGESNEQFF. In DNA, the CDR3 is TGTGCCACCAGCAGAGATCTGGGCGAGTCCAATGAGCAGTTCTTC. This chain links TRBV15 with TRBJ2-1; D is unresolved. The CDR3 runs to 15 residues. V was trimmed by 0 bases and J by 6 bases, leaving 12 bases between them. Germline V CDR1 and CDR2: LNHNV, YYDKDF (reference sequence). Drawing the rest from reference TRBV15 and TRBJ2-1, the complete variable domain is DAMVIQNPRYQVTQFGKPVTLSCSQTLNHNVMYWYQQKSSQAPKLLFHYYDKDFNNEADTPDNFQSRRPNTSFCFLDIRSPGLGDTAMYLCATSRDLGESNEQFFGPGTRLTVL.

This chain joins TRBV20-1 and TRBJ2-1, with 8 bases lining up with TRBD1. Germline CDR1 reads DFQATT; CDR2 reads SNEGSKA (reference sequence). The trim removed 3 bases at V and 8 bases at J, leaving 9 bases unmatched. CDR3 length: 14 amino acids. As DNA, the CDR3 is TGCAGTGCTAGTTGGGACAGGAATAGCGATGAGCAGTTCTTC. Translation gives CSASWDRNSDEQFF.

V usage is TRBV7-9 and J usage is TRBJ2-7; 7 positions match TRBD2. Trimming at V came to 8 bases and at J to 3 bases, leaving 7 bases not matched to a gene. The CDR3 has 13 amino acids. Looked up from germline, CDR1 is SEHNR and CDR2 is FQNEAQ (reference sequence). DNA of the CDR3: TGTGCCAGCGGGGGGGGTTACTTCTACGAGCAGTACTTC. Amino acid sequence: CASGGGYFYEQYF.

This clone occurred once. The rearrangement joins TRBV21-1 to TRBJ1-1; no DNA check was done on the table's D call, TRBD1. TRBV21-1 is assigned pseudogene status. The CDR3 runs to 17 residues. The CDR3 is CASSTPDGQPRNTEAFF. In DNA, the CDR3 is TGTGCCAGCAGCACGCCAGACGGACAGCCGAGGAACACTGAAGCTTTCTTT.

The chain combines TRBV27 with TRBJ1-6; TRBD1 aligns across 11 bases. The CDR3 runs 16 residues. The V gene's germline CDR1 is MNHEY and CDR2 SMNVEV (reference sequence). V lost 4 bases to trimming and J lost 7 bases; unmatched junction nucleotides: 6. DNA for the CDR3: TGTGCCAGCAGTTCCTGGACAGGGGGCGGAAATTCACCCCTCCACTTT. It yields the protein CASSSWTGGGNSPLHF.

The genes are TRBV2 and TRBJ1-2; 8 positions agree with TRBD1. CDR1 and CDR2 from the germline V gene are SNHLY and FYNNEI. Trimming at V came to 0 bases and at J to 8 bases, leaving 11 bases not matched to a gene. The CDR3 extends over 16 amino acids. The CDR3 DNA is TGTGCCAGCAGTGAAGCGTCAGGACAGGGAGGTAGAGGCTACACCTTC. It codes for CASSEASGQGGRGYTF.